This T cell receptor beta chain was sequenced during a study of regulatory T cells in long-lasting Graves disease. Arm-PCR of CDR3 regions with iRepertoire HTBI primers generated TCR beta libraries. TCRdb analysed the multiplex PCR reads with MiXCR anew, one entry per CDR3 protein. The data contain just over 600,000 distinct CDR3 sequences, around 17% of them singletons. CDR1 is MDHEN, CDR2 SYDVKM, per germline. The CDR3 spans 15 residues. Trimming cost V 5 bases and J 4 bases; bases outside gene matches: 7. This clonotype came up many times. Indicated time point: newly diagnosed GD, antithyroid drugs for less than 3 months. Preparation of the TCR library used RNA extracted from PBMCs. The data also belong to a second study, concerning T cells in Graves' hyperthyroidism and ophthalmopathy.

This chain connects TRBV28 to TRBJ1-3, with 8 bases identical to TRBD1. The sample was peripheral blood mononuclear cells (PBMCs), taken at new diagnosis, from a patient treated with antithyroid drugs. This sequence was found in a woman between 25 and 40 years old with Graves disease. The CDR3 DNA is TGTGCCAGCAGTGTAGACAGGGGCCGCGGAAACACCATATATTTT. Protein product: CASSVDRGRGNTIYF.